In its sample, the clone carrying this T cell receptor (beta chain) was seen a few times. Its antigen remains unidentified. This record belongs to a study of cytomegalovirus exposure and HLA in healthy donors. Study-level background: A previous analysis identified approximately 110 million unique TCR beta sequences derived from 180 million or so T cells.

General study results and limits: About 90% or about 30% of the time was how often most TCR beta V segments were productive, according to an earlier analysis. CMV antigen specificity of a few CMV-associated chains was confirmed in vitro.

The V and J ends lost 1 base and 5 bases, in that order; junction bases with no gene match: 4. The CDR3 contains 14 residues. Per the germline V gene, CDR1 is SGHTA and CDR2 is FQGNSA. The PCR had 60 Vbeta and 13 Jbeta primers. The method was immunoSEQ multiplex PCR; TCRdb's version includes in-frame clones alone and lacks a portion of them. The sample records around 50,000 clones, 70% to 85% being singletons. The TCR sequence derives from a man over 45 in good health and CMV-seronegative. Sequenced sample: PBMCs. This chain links TRBV7-2 with TRBJ1-1, with 7 positions matching TRBD1. CDR3 sequence reads: CASSLGSRGTEAFF. The CDR3 DNA reads as TGTGCCAGCAGCTTAGGTAGCAGGGGGACTGAAGCTTTCTTT.